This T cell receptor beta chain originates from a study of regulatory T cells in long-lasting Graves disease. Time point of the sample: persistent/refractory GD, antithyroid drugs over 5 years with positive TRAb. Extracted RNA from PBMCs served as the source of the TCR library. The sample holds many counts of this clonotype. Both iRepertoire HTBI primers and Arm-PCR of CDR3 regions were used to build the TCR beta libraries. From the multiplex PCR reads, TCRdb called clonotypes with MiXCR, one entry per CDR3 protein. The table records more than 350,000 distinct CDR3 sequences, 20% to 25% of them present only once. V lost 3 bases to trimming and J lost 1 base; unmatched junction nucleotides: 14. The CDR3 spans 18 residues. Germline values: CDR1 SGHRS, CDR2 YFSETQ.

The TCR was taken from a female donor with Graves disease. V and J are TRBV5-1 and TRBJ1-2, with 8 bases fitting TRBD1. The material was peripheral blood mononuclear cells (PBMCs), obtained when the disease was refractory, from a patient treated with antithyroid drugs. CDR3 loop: CASSSRDRRRVLNYGYTF. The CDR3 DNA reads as TGCGCCAGCAGCTCCCGGGACAGGAGACGCGTACTTAACTATGGCTACACCTTC.